This T cell receptor beta chain was recorded in a study of Graves' ophthalmopathy and Graves' hyperthyroidism. Findings and limits, study-wide: Most clonotypes expanded in thyroid above 0.001 frequency were present in blood too. Sensitivity of over 60% and specificity of less than 75% were achieved by the model that predicted ophthalmopathy progression.

Transcripts of RNA were the source for amplifying TCR beta CDR3 regions. After a first-round RT-PCR with HTBI primers, a second-round multiplex PCR was run. MiXCR, applied by TCRdb to the multiplex PCR reads, yields one record per CDR3 protein. The sample lists roughly 400,000 distinct CDR3 sequences, roughly 15% occurring once. Enrolled hyperthyroidism patients had a new diagnosis, a duration under 2 months, and an age of 18 to 65. Isolation of PBMCs was performed using around 9.1 ml of fresh peripheral blood. Comment on this clonotype: Its cognate antigen is unknown.

The sample consisted of peripheral blood. The TCR was taken from an adult woman with stable Graves' hyperthyroidism.

The CDR3 reads CASSYSGGTAEEQYF. The CDR3 coding sequence is TGTGCCAGCAGTTACAGTGGAGGGACGGCAGAGGAGCAGTACTTC. The chain has TRBV6-5 and TRBJ2-7; possible D gene TRBD2, 6 bases. The CDR3 has 15 residues. Germline lookup yields CDR1 MNHEY and CDR2 SVGAGI. Trimming removed 2 bases at V and 7 bases at J, with 18 bases between.